These T cell receptor beta chains were read from a single sample in a study of cytomegalovirus exposure and HLA in healthy donors. Assay used: immunoSEQ multiplex PCR; TCRdb lists only in-frame clones, some missing. The sample has about 200,000 clones; about 81% are singletons. The sequenced sample consisted of PBMCs. These receptors were obtained from a woman aged 30 to 39 in good health and CMV-seronegative. Each CDR3 is given with its conserved first and last residue. The size of a clone is reported for some rows only, either as once, few or many, or as a class for expanded clones.

CASNSQVSYGYTF,once,TRBV6-1
CAISLGGSGNTIYF,NA,TRBV10-3
CASSRREDVAKNIQYF,NA,TRBV5-6
CASSYPSGGPVVNEQFF,NA,TRBV7-9
CASSEFTTATNEKLFF,NA,TRBV25-1
CASSPGLVGNQPQHF,few,TRBV19
CASTYIFGQGSGNEQFF,NA,TRBV19
CASTRAGESYNEQFF,NA,TRBV7-6
CACGGQLYSPLHF,NA,TRBV30
CASSYRRVNYGYTF,NA,TRBV6-5
CASSLLTGGDYEQYF,NA,TRBV5-4
CASSRGVRGTDTQYF,NA,TRBV4-2
CASSLTQQGAIQYF,once,TRBV27
CASNPLGGSGQAAF,NA,TRBV6-5
CAWSEVVGNEQFF,NA,TRBV30
CASSQDSEQYF,NA,TRBV4-2
CASRFTSGTPDEQFF,NA,TRBV11-2
CASSQVGGVYNEQFF,once,TRBV4-1
CASSRTSGGSTSTDTQYF,NA,TRBV7-3
CASSPGQGRSGANVLTF,NA,TRBV7-2
CASLSGNQPQHF,NA,TRBV6-1
CASRKAGQGNTGELFF,once,TRBV2
CASSLNLQGKTYGYTF,NA,TRBV27
CASSMWGRWAGGYTF,NA,TRBV19
CASSAGTTTTGELFF,NA,TRBV9
CASSGEAGRIYNEQFF,NA,TRBV18
CASSPVAPGTEAFF,NA,TRBV28
CSVEDRRTSAPDTQYF,NA,TRBV29-1
CASSGTGGGKDTEAFF,NA,TRBV5-1
CASSPRVYSGNTIYF,NA,TRBV4-2
CAWSDGAYNSPLHF,NA,TRBV30
CASSLSLGQNYGYTF,NA,TRBV27
CASSRPGNEKLFF,NA,TRBV23-1
CSVANYGYTF,NA,TRBV20-1
CASSPPLGSGSSYEQYF,NA,TRBV7-2
CASSRGGGSSGNTIYF,NA,TRBV4-1
CASSDQTGGNTIYF,NA,TRBV5-8
CASSPAASGSAEQYF,NA,TRBV18
CASRSTGGTDTQYF,NA,TRBV19
CASSSGTRYNEQFF,NA,TRBV7-8
CASSLRYEQYF,NA,TRBV28
CASRAVLQPRQSGSYEQYF,NA,TRBV27
CASDDRAATEAFF,few,TRBV19
CASRGQLSGANVLTF,NA,TRBV6-6
CSVEGGTATEKLFF,few,TRBV29-1